The 24 T cell receptor beta chains listed next were all sequenced from one sample in a study of blood T cell repertoires in COVID-19. Libraries were prepared by immunoSEQ multiplex PCR; TCRdb keeps only in-frame clonotypes and omits some of them. The table includes roughly 180,000 clones, roughly 84% detected once. The sequenced sample consisted of PBMCs or T cells enriched from blood (not recorded which). These receptors were taken from a man in his sixties who had recovered from COVID-19.

This rearrangement joins TRBV11-3 to TRBJ2-2; TRBD1 matches at 9 bases. With V trimmed by 3 bases and J by 0 bases, 5 bases remained unmatched. This CDR3 is 17 amino acids long. CDR1 SGHNT and CDR2 YENEEA come from the germline V gene. This chain's CDR3 is CASSFGTGGANTGELFF. Here the CDR3 DNA reads TGTGCCAGCAGCTTTGGAACAGGGGGCGCGAACACCGGGGAGCTGTTTTTT.

This sequence joins TRBV27 and TRBJ2-7; 8 bases line up with TRBD1. J was trimmed by 4 bases and V by 5 bases; bases with no gene match: 4. The CDR3 consists of 13 residues. Germline V gives CDR1 MNHEY, CDR2 SMNVEV (reference sequence). The CDR3 region has the DNA TGTGCCAGCAGTCGTGGGACAGGATACGAGCAGTACTTC. Translation gives CASSRGTGYEQYF.

This chain uses TRBV28 with TRBJ1-2; TRBD1 matches at 8 bases. With V trimmed by 10 bases and J by 4 bases, 5 bases remained unmatched. Germline V gives CDR1 MDHEN, CDR2 SYDVKM. The CDR3 spans 12 residues. CDR3 region: CATQDRAYGYTF. The CDR3 DNA is TGTGCCACCCAGGACAGGGCCTATGGCTACACCTTC.

The chain recombines TRBV2 with TRBJ1-2; no firm D call. Germline V lookup: CDR1 SNHLY, CDR2 FYNNEI. This CDR3 comprises 13 residues. Deletions cut 3 bases from V and 2 bases from J, with 7 bases between. As DNA, the CDR3 is TGTGCCAGCAGTGACGGGAGAAACTATGGCTACACCTTC. Protein product: CASSDGRNYGYTF.

The chain uses TRBV12-3 or TRBV12-4 and TRBJ1-5, with no clear D. V was shortened by 5 bases and J by 9 bases, with 14 bases between the two germline ends. The CDR3 sequence is 13 residues long. CDR3 residues: CASSPRTRRPQHF. Written as DNA, the CDR3 is TGTGCCAGCAGTCCAAGAACCCGGAGGCCCCAGCATTTT.

V is TRBV6-2 or TRBV6-3 and J is TRBJ2-1, with 8 positions matching TRBD1. V shed 5 bases, J shed 8 bases, and the junction held 11 bases outside the gene matches. CDR1 and CDR2 from the germline V gene are MNHEY and SVGEGT. The CDR3 loop spans 15 amino acids. CDR3: CASSRPGLGQDEQFF. In DNA, the CDR3 is TGTGCCAGCAGTCGTCCGGGACTGGGACAGGATGAGCAGTTCTTC.

CDR3 in amino acids: CASSPLSGGQGREKLFF. As DNA, the CDR3 is TGTGCCAGCTCACCCCTATCCGGGGGACAGGGCCGTGAAAAACTGTTTTTT. This rearrangement joins TRBV18 to TRBJ1-4, with 9 bases matching TRBD1. Germline CDR1 and CDR2: KGHSH and LQKENI. V shed 3 bases and J 7 bases; nucleotides not matched to a gene: 12. The CDR3 contains 17 residues.

The chain carries TRBV28 and TRBJ1-4, with 9 bases matching TRBD1. The CDR3 is 17 amino acids. After removal of 5 bases from V and 2 bases from J, the junction contained 9 bases not matched to a gene. Germline CDR1 reads MDHEN; CDR2 reads SYDVKM. The CDR3 loop reads CASSNPGQGSTNEKLFF. The DNA of the CDR3 is TGTGCCAGCAGTAACCCGGGACAGGGATCCACTAATGAAAAACTGTTTTTT.

The genes are TRBV18 and TRBJ1-6, with TRBD1 as a possible D gene (5 bases). CDR1 and CDR2 (germline): KGHSH, LQKENI. The CDR3 runs 17 residues. Trimming removed 2 bases from V and 7 bases from J, with 18 bases in between. The CDR3: CASSPKVAGGKNSPLHF. CDR3 DNA: TGTGCCAGCTCACCAAAAGTTGCGGGGGGGAAGAATTCACCCCTCCACTTT. Full variable domain (missing parts from reference TRBV18 and TRBJ1-6): NAGVMQNPRHLVRRRGQEARLRCSPMKGHSHVYWYRQLPEEGLKFMVYLQKENIIDESGMPKERFSAEFPKEGPSILRIQQVVRGDSAAYFCASSPKVAGGKNSPLHFGNGTRLTVT.

The V gene is TRBV6-6, the J gene TRBJ1-1; D remains unclear. CDR3 size: 19 residues. V lost 5 bases and J lost 0, with 25 bases in between. The germline V gene encodes CDR1 MNHNY and CDR2 SVGAGI (reference sequence). CDR3 sequence reads: CASSPRLPPGLGMNTEAFF. CDR3 nucleotides: TGTGCCAGCAGTCCTAGATTGCCCCCAGGACTAGGCATGAACACTGAAGCTTTCTTT.

This clone has only a few counts. The chain couples TRBV5-5 to TRBJ2-3; possibly TRBD2 for D (5 bases). This CDR3 has 13 amino acids. From germline, CDR1 is SGHKS and CDR2 YYEKEE (reference sequence). With 1 base removed from V and 3 bases from J, the gap between germline ends came to 6 bases. This chain's CDR3 is CASSLTGTDTQYF. In nucleotides, the CDR3 is TGTGCCAGCAGCTTGACGGGGACAGATACGCAGTATTTT.

The rearrangement links TRBV10-3 to TRBJ2-6, with D possibly TRBD2 on 5 matching bases. V dropped 10 bases and J dropped 8 bases, with 33 bases sitting between them. CDR3 length equals 19 residues. The germline CDR1 and CDR2 sequences are ENHRY and SYGVKD. Here the CDR3 DNA reads TGTGCCACCGTCAGCCGGTGGGAGACCCTGGTCACCGAGTCCAACGTCCTGACTTTC. It codes for CATVSRWETLVTESNVLTF.

CDR3 sequence (DNA): TGTGCCAGCAGCCACGACAGAGCTTCGTATAGCAATCAGCCCCAGCATTTT. Translation gives CASSHDRASYSNQPQHF. The chain links TRBV7-7 to TRBJ1-5, with TRBD1 as a possible D gene (5 bases). The germline V gene encodes CDR1 SSHAT and CDR2 FNYEAQ (reference sequence). Trimming cost V 5 bases and J 0 bases, with 17 bases left between them. The CDR3 covers 17 residues.

The chain carries TRBV7-3 and TRBJ2-1, with a possible D match to TRBD2 (5 bases). The CDR3 length is 16 residues. Germline values: CDR1 SGHTA, CDR2 FQGTGA. The V end was cut by 2 bases, the J end by 7 bases, with 18 bases between. CDR3: CASSLLPGSPRNEQFF. The CDR3 DNA follows: TGTGCCAGCAGCTTATTGCCGGGAAGCCCGCGGAATGAGCAGTTCTTC.

This sequence joins TRBV24-1 and TRBJ2-7; 9 nucleotides line up with TRBD1. The germline V gene has CDR1 KGHDR and CDR2 SFDVKD. This CDR3 comprises 16 residues. V lost 4 bases, J lost 0 bases, and 6 bases stayed unmatched. DNA for the CDR3: TGTGCCACCAGTGACCCAGGGACAGGGAACTCCTACGAGCAGTACTTC. Translated: CATSDPGTGNSYEQYF.

This sequence joins TRBV18 and TRBJ1-2; 8 bases are a match to TRBD1. V lost 3 bases to trimming and J lost 4 bases; unmatched junction nucleotides: 16. The germline gives CDR1 KGHSH, CDR2 LQKENI. The CDR3 has 18 amino acids. The CDR3 sequence is CASSPRTGKEVLGYGYTF. The DNA for the CDR3 is TGTGCCAGCTCACCCCGGACAGGGAAGGAAGTATTAGGCTATGGCTACACCTTC.

This clone was found once. This CDR3 is CASRTSAAETQYF. The CDR3, as DNA: TGTGCCAGCAGAACTAGCGCCGCCGAGACCCAGTACTTC. The chain employs TRBV12-3 or TRBV12-4 and TRBJ2-5; 7 positions match TRBD2. J was trimmed by 5 bases and V by 6 bases; bases with no gene match: 6. The CDR3 spans 13 residues.

This clone was picked up one time. The chain couples TRBV5-4 to TRBJ2-7, with D tentatively TRBD1 (5 bases). The CDR3 spans 15 residues. Trimming cost V 4 bases and J 0 bases, with 14 bases left between them. From germline, CDR1 is SGHNT and CDR2 YYREEE (reference sequence). The CDR3 sequence is CASSHIPRDSYEQYF. CDR3 nucleotide sequence: TGTGCCAGCAGCCACATCCCCAGGGACTCCTACGAGCAGTACTTC.

V gene TRBV7-9 combines with J gene TRBJ2-1; 8 positions match TRBD1. The CDR3 spans 15 residues. V was clipped by 6 bases and J by 4 bases; unmatched bases: 8. Germline CDR1 is SEHNR and CDR2 is FQNEAQ (reference sequence). This CDR3 is CASRVGQGQYNEQFF. CDR3 DNA sequence: TGTGCCAGCAGAGTCGGACAGGGACAATACAATGAGCAGTTCTTC.

This clone was seen more than once but under ten times. The chain carries TRBV11-2 and TRBJ1-5; a weak D match, TRBD1 (6 bases). This CDR3 spans 15 amino acids. Germline V lookup: CDR1 SGHAT, CDR2 FQNNGV. Trimming removed 1 base at V and 4 bases at J, with 11 bases between. The CDR3 loop reads CASSLGRGRNQPQHF. The CDR3 DNA sequence: TGTGCCAGCAGCTTAGGCAGGGGCCGAAATCAGCCCCAGCATTTT.

The V gene is TRBV6-2 or TRBV6-3, the J gene TRBJ1-3; the D is unclear. The CDR3 contains 14 residues. Looked up from germline, CDR1 is MNHEY and CDR2 is SVGEGT. Trimming pared 0 bases from V and 3 bases from J, leaving 6 bases between. DNA of the CDR3: TGTGCCAGCAGTTACTCGCGGGTTGGAAACACCATATATTTT. Protein product: CASSYSRVGNTIYF.

The rearrangement joins TRBV2 to TRBJ2-7, with 12 bases aligning to TRBD1. This CDR3 contains 17 residues. The V gene end was trimmed by 2 bases and the J gene end by 4 bases; junction bases not matched to a gene: 9. Germline V gene lookup returns CDR1 SNHLY and CDR2 FYNNEI. The DNA of the CDR3 is TGTGCCAGCAGTGAAACGGGACAGGGGGCTTTTCGATACGAGCAGTACTTC. Translating gives CASSETGQGAFRYEQYF.

This chain uses TRBV5-1 with TRBJ2-5, with TRBD1 identical over 10 bases. Germline CDR1 reads SGHRS; CDR2 reads YFSETQ. The CDR3 covers 14 residues. The V segment lost 4 bases and the J segment 3 bases; nucleotides outside the gene matches: 3. Here the CDR3 DNA reads TGCGCCAGCAGCGTGGGACAGGGGAAAGAGACCCAGTACTTC. It specifies CASSVGQGKETQYF.

The chain combines TRBV5-4 with TRBJ1-1, with D possibly being TRBD1 (6 bases). The length of the CDR3 is 13 residues. CDR1 and CDR2 (germline): SGHNT, YYREEE (reference sequence). V was pared by 4 bases and J by 11 bases, with 18 bases between. The CDR3 sequence: CASSTDPPGAAFF. The DNA of the CDR3 is TGTGCCAGCAGCACGGACCCACCAGGGGCCGCTTTCTTT.